The 25 T cell receptor beta chains below were found in one sample sequenced in a study of cytomegalovirus exposure and HLA in healthy donors. The PCR used 60 Vbeta and 13 Jbeta primers. Profiled with immunoSEQ multiplex PCR; TCRdb holds only in-frame clones, not every one. The sample contains fewer than 150,000 clones, roughly 14% of which appear only once. What was sequenced was PBMCs. These receptors were obtained from a woman aged 18-30 years in good health and CMV-seronegative.

The CDR3 DNA sequence: TGTGCCTGGAGTGTACGCGGGAGGGGAAGCACAGATACGCAGTATTTT. This sequence encodes CAWSVRGRGSTDTQYF. The chain couples TRBV30 to TRBJ2-3; 9 bases map to TRBD2. CDR1 is GTSNPN and CDR2 is SVGIG in the germline V gene (reference sequence). The CDR3 runs 16 residues. V was pared by 0 bases and J by 0 bases, with 4 bases of the junction left unmatched.

This chain connects TRBV5-4 to TRBJ1-1; D remains unclear. CDR3 length: 14 amino acids. Germline assignment: CDR1 SGHNT and CDR2 YYREEE (reference sequence). V was clipped by 0 bases and J by 5 bases, with 11 bases between them. The CDR3 nucleotides are TGTGCCAGCAGCTTGGGCGGCGGGAAGACTGAAGCTTTCTTT. The encoded protein is CASSLGGGKTEAFF.

This clone was observed many times. The rearrangement joins TRBV11-3 to TRBJ1-2; D may be TRBD1 (6 bases). The germline V and J ends were trimmed by 11 bases and 4 bases, with 17 bases remaining between them. This CDR3 has 13 amino acids. CDR1 and CDR2 (germline): SGHNT, YENEEA. The CDR3 DNA reads as TGTGCCGGGGGCTCTCCTGCCGGCTATGGCTACACCTTC. It is translated as CAGGSPAGYGYTF.

The chain joins TRBV28 to TRBJ2-1; 8 nucleotides line up with TRBD2. Germline trimming cut 8 bases from V and 8 bases from J; bases unmatched to any gene: 8. The CDR3 runs 13 residues. Germline loops: CDR1 MDHEN, CDR2 SYDVKM. The DNA of the CDR3 is TGTGCCAGCGCGGGGGGCAGTTGGGATGAGCAGTTCTTC. Translating it yields CASAGGSWDEQFF.

This clone turned up a few times. The chain carries TRBV27 and TRBJ2-2; 9 bases agree with TRBD2. The length of the CDR3 is 12 residues. Trimming cost V 6 bases and J 7 bases; bases outside gene matches: 0. Germline V lookup: CDR1 MNHEY, CDR2 SMNVEV (reference sequence). CDR3 protein: CASRTSGGELFF. CDR3 DNA: TGTGCCAGCAGGACTAGCGGCGGGGAGCTGTTTTTT.

In this sample, this clone turned up a few times. This sequence joins TRBV6-1 and TRBJ1-1, with D possibly being TRBD1 (5 bases). Germline V gives CDR1 MNHNS, CDR2 SASEGT. The ends were cut back, 6 bases at V and 4 bases at J, with 15 bases in the middle. The CDR3 runs 14 residues. The CDR3 reads CASSLFQGTTEAFF. The CDR3 nucleotides read TGTGCCAGCAGCCTTTTTCAGGGAACCACTGAAGCTTTCTTT.

This clone was seen a few times. The V gene is TRBV7-2, the J gene TRBJ1-1; 8 nucleotides align to TRBD1. CDR1 and CDR2 from the germline V gene are SGHTA and FQGNSA. V lost 5 bases to trimming and J lost 1 base; unmatched junction nucleotides: 3. The CDR3 extends over 14 amino acids. The DNA of the CDR3 is TGTGCCAGCAGCACCGGGACAGGGAACACTGAAGCTTTCTTT. Its protein product is CASSTGTGNTEAFF.

The sample holds a few counts of this clone. V gene TRBV15 combines with J gene TRBJ1-2, with 8 positions matching TRBD1. The CDR3 extends over 12 amino acids. The germline gives CDR1 LNHNV, CDR2 YYDKDF (reference sequence). Trimming cost V 6 bases and J 7 bases; bases outside gene matches: 4. The CDR3 reads CATRRTGSGYTF. The CDR3 nucleotides are TGTGCCACCAGGAGGACAGGGAGTGGCTACACCTTC.

This clone was seen only a few times. The chain joins TRBV7-3 to TRBJ2-5; D is uncertain. The CDR3 is 13 amino acids. Germline CDR1 is SGHTA and CDR2 is FQGTGA. The ends were cut back, 5 bases at V and 2 bases at J, with 9 bases in the middle. For the CDR3, the DNA is TGTGCCAGCAGCAAAATGAGGCAAGAGACCCAGTACTTC. It encodes CASSKMRQETQYF. Full variable domain (outside the CDR3, taken from reference TRBV7-3 and TRBJ2-5): GAGVSQTPSNKVTEKGKYVELRCDPISGHTALYWYRQSLGQGPEFLIYFQGTGAADDSGLPNDRFFAVRPEGSVSTLKIQRTERGDSAVYLCASSKMRQETQYFGPGTRLLVL.

This clone has a handful of counts. The V and J genes are TRBV19 and TRBJ1-5, with 7 bases matching TRBD1. J gave up 2 bases and V 5 bases, and 9 bases lay outside the gene matches. Germline V gives CDR1 LNHDA, CDR2 SQIVND (reference sequence). This CDR3 comprises 16 residues. CDR3 sequence reads: CASSPRQGGGNQPQHF. The CDR3 DNA is TGTGCCAGTAGTCCAAGACAGGGTGGGGGCAATCAGCCCCAGCATTTT. Drawing the rest from reference TRBV19 and TRBJ1-5, the complete variable domain is DGGITQSPKYLFRKEGQNVTLSCEQNLNHDAMYWYRQDPGQGLRLIYYSQIVNDFQKGDIAEGYSVSREKKESFPLTVTSAQKNPTAFYLCASSPRQGGGNQPQHFGDGTRLSIL.

The chain links TRBV11-2 to TRBJ2-7, with D perhaps TRBD1 (5 bases). The germline V gene has CDR1 SGHAT and CDR2 FQNNGV. V shed 4 bases and J shed 6 bases, with 25 bases lying between them. The CDR3 has 17 amino acids. The chain's CDR3 is CASSSVRRGKQPFEQYF. CDR3 DNA: TGTGCCAGCAGCTCCGTGCGTAGGGGCAAACAACCCTTCGAGCAGTACTTC.

The rearrangement uses TRBV15 and TRBJ1-2, with TRBD1 matching over 8 bases. Germline V gives CDR1 LNHNV, CDR2 YYDKDF (reference sequence). This CDR3 has 15 residues. V shed 1 base and J 5 bases; nucleotides not matched to a gene: 6. The CDR3 DNA sequence: TGTGCCACCAGCAGAGGAAACAGGGGGGGGTATGGCTACACCTTC. Translating gives CATSRGNRGGYGYTF.

V usage is TRBV5-5 and J usage is TRBJ2-7, with TRBD1 matching 8 bases. The V gene end was trimmed by 5 bases and the J gene end by 2 bases; junction bases not matched to a gene: 3. Germline CDR1 is SGHKS and CDR2 is YYEKEE (reference sequence). CDR3 size: 13 residues. The CDR3 reads CASSWGQAYEQYF. The DNA for the CDR3 is TGTGCCAGCAGTTGGGGACAGGCCTACGAGCAGTACTTC.

V and J are TRBV19 and TRBJ2-3; 9 bases agree with TRBD2. Unmatched junction bases numbered 4, after V lost 5 bases and J lost 4 bases. In germline, CDR1 is LNHDA, CDR2 SQIVND (reference sequence). The CDR3 consists of 14 residues. The CDR3 reads CASSASGKPDTQYF. The CDR3 region has the DNA TGTGCCAGTAGTGCTAGCGGGAAGCCAGATACGCAGTATTTT.

This clone was counted a few times. The chain uses TRBV27 and TRBJ1-4, with D unresolved. The length of the CDR3 is 13 residues. With 7 bases removed from V and 7 bases from J, the gap between germline ends came to 13 bases. Germline V gene data show CDR1 as MNHEY and CDR2 as SMNVEV (reference sequence). CDR3 DNA: TGTGCCAGCACCCTAAACCGGGGTGAAAAACTGTTTTTT. Translating it yields CASTLNRGEKLFF.

The rearrangement uses TRBV6-6 and TRBJ2-1; 8 positions match TRBD1. Germline CDR1 is MNHNY and CDR2 is SVGAGI (reference sequence). V shed 6 bases and J 4 bases; nucleotides not matched to a gene: 5. This CDR3 region has 14 residues. The CDR3 loop reads CASSPGGGYNEQFF. The CDR3 nucleotides read TGTGCCAGCAGCCCAGGGGGCGGGTACAATGAGCAGTTCTTC.

The chain links TRBV5-1 to TRBJ2-7, with 10 bases identical to TRBD2. CDR1 is SGHRS, CDR2 YFSETQ, per germline. The CDR3 is made up of 17 amino acids. V dropped 4 bases and J dropped 7; count of bases not matched to a gene: 17. The CDR3 here is CASSLFDIAGGTGEQYF. The CDR3, as DNA: TGCGCCAGCAGCCTCTTTGATATAGCGGGAGGTACTGGAGAGCAGTACTTC. The whole variable domain, filled in from reference TRBV5-1 and TRBJ2-7, reads KAGVTQTPRYLIKTRGQQVTLSCSPISGHRSVSWYQQTPGQGLQFLFEYFSETQRNKGNFPGRFSGRQFSNSRSEMNVSTLELGDSALYLCASSLFDIAGGTGEQYFGPGTRLTVT.

The genes are TRBV11-3 and TRBJ2-1, with TRBD2 matching 10 bases. Germline CDR1 is SGHNT and CDR2 is YENEEA. This CDR3 contains 13 residues. V was pared by 4 bases and J by 10 bases, with 4 bases of the junction left unmatched. This CDR3 is CASSYISGREQFF. CDR3 nucleotides: TGTGCCAGCAGCTACATTAGCGGGAGGGAGCAGTTCTTC.

The chain recombines TRBV13 with TRBJ2-4, with D tentatively TRBD1 (7 bases). The CDR3 consists of 17 residues. V was shortened by 3 bases and J by 8 bases, with 23 bases between the two germline ends. Germline CDR1 and CDR2: PRHDT and FYEKMQ (reference sequence). For the CDR3, the DNA is TGTGCCAGCAGCTTTAGACAGGGAAGGGAGGACGTGGACATTCAGTACTTC. It specifies CASSFRQGREDVDIQYF.

V is TRBV6-6 and J is TRBJ1-2, with D possibly matching TRBD1 (6 bases). This CDR3 comprises 15 residues. The ends were cut back, 2 bases at V and 1 base at J, with 11 bases in the middle. Germline CDR1 and CDR2: MNHNY and SVGAGI (reference sequence). CDR3 residues: CASSYGGQLNYGYTF. Written as DNA, the CDR3 is TGTGCCAGCAGTTACGGTGGACAGCTTAACTATGGCTACACCTTC.

This clone was counted between two and nine times. The V gene is TRBV7-9, the J gene TRBJ1-2; unclear D gene. The CDR3 covers 13 residues. The V gene lost 5 bases and the J gene lost 4 bases, with 11 bases spanning the gap. In germline, CDR1 is SEHNR, CDR2 FQNEAQ (reference sequence). CDR3 residues: CASSKGPGYGYTF. The CDR3 nucleotides read TGTGCCAGCAGCAAAGGTCCGGGCTATGGCTACACCTTC.

The chain links TRBV28 to TRBJ2-5, with 7 bases aligning to TRBD2. This CDR3 is 16 amino acids long. The V gene end was trimmed by 3 bases and the J gene end by 5 bases; junction bases not matched to a gene: 12. Looked up from germline, CDR1 is MDHEN and CDR2 is SYDVKM. This CDR3 reads CASSFRDYDRRETQYF. The CDR3 bases are TGTGCCAGCAGTTTCCGGGACTACGATCGACGGGAGACCCAGTACTTC.

This chain connects TRBV7-8 to TRBJ2-2; no firm D call. The CDR3 is made up of 13 amino acids. V lost 3 bases and J lost 7, with 9 bases in between. CDR1 SGHVS and CDR2 FQNEAQ come from the germline V gene. The CDR3 DNA reads TGTGCCAGCAGCTTCCTTTACGGCGGGGAGCTGTTTTTT. Its protein is CASSFLYGGELFF. Drawing the rest from reference TRBV7-8 and TRBJ2-2, the complete variable domain is GAGVSQSPRYKVAKRGQDVALRCDPISGHVSLFWYQQALGQGPEFLTYFQNEAQLDKSGLPSDRFFAERPEGSVSTLKIQRTQQEDSAVYLCASSFLYGGELFFGEGSRLTVL.

The chain links TRBV11-2 to TRBJ2-7, with D perhaps TRBD1 (6 bases). Trimming removed 3 bases from V and 4 bases from J, with 16 bases in between. CDR1 is SGHAT and CDR2 is FQNNGV in the germline V gene. The length of the CDR3 is 15 residues. The CDR3 reads CASSFLTGTPYEQYF. CDR3 in DNA: TGTGCCAGCAGCTTCTTAACCGGGACACCTTACGAGCAGTACTTC.

The table lists this clone with a few counts. In nucleotides, the CDR3 is TGTGCCAGCAGCCAGGTCACTAGCGGAGCCTACAATGAGCAGTTCTTC. Its protein product is CASSQVTSGAYNEQFF. J is TRBJ2-1 and V is TRBV4-2; 8 nucleotides match TRBD2. V shed 3 bases, J shed 2 bases, and the junction held 6 bases outside the gene matches. The CDR3 runs to 16 residues. Per germline, CDR1 LGHNA and CDR2 YNFKEQ.